This T cell receptor (beta chain) was captured by sequencing in a study of shared clonotypes between healthy human individuals. Study at large: Every donor yielded three CD4 naive, three CD4 memory, two CD8 naive and one CD8 memory plate.

The CDR3 has 15 amino acids. CDR1 is SEHNR and CDR2 is FQNEAQ in the germline V gene (reference sequence). The ends were cut back, 5 bases at V and 1 base at J, with 14 bases in the middle. In the original workflow: Filtering differed for immunoSEQ, which gave only junction sequences without quality scores. Method: immunoSEQ multiplex PCR; TCRdb's copy keeps in-frame clones and lacks some. Clone size and V and J calls were adopted from that table, with D and trimming inferred from the DNA. Seen here are some 2,100,000 clones, 90% to 96% observed once, and the top ten hold roughly 0.13%. The study's findings and limits: Memory subsets generally showed lower estimated richness than naive subsets. Among donors, the sharing of clonotypes was expected to be influenced by sequencing depth.

This clone was found once. Its specificity is not known. The chain employs TRBV7-9 and TRBJ2-5; D possibly corresponds to TRBD1 (5 bases). Specimen: naive CD4+ T cells sorted from blood. Subset reported: CD45RA+ positively selected. This clonotype was obtained from a man younger than 35 in good health. CDR3 coding DNA: TGTGCCAGCAGCATAGGGGCATCGTCCCAAGAGACCCAGTACTTC. This gives the protein CASSIGASSQETQYF.